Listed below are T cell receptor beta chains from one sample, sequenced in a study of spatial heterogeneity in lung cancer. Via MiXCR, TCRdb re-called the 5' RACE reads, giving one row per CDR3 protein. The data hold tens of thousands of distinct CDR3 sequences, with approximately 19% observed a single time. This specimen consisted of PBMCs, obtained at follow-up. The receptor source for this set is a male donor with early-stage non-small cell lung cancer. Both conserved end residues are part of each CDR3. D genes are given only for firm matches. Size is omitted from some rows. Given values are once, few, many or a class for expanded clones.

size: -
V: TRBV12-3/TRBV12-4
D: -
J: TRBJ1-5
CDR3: CASSFGVNGNQPQHF
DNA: TGTGCCAGCAGTTTCGGAGTAAATGGCAATCAGCCCCAGCATTTT

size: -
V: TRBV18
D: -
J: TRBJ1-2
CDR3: CASTRGLDYGYTF
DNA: TGTGCCAGCACACGAGGGTTGGACTATGGCTACACCTTC

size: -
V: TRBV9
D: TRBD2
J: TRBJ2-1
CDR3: CASSARTSSYNEQFF
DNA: TGTGCCAGCAGCGCCCGGACTAGCTCCTACAATGAGCAGTTCTTC

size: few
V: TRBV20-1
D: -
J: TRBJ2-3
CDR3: CSASGYTDTQYF
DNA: TGCAGTGCTAGCGGTTACACAGATACGCAGTATTTT

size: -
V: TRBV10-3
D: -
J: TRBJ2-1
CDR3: CAISENLIGEEQFF
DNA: TGTGCCATCAGTGAAAACCTTATAGGTGAGGAGCAGTTCTTC

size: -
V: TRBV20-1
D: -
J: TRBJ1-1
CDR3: CSARRGPQNTEAFF
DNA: TGCAGTGCTAGACGGGGACCGCAGAACACTGAAGCTTTCTTT

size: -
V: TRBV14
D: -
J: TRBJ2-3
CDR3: CASSLQGHTDTQYF
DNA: TGTGCCAGCAGCCTACAGGGTCACACAGATACGCAGTATTTT

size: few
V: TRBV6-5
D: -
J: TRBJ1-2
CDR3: CASSPSWGLNYGYTF
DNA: TGTGCCAGCAGCCCATCCTGGGGACTCAACTATGGCTACACCTTC

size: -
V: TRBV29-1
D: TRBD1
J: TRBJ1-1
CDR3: CSASGQGSEAFF
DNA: TGCAGCGCCTCGGGACAGGGGTCTGAAGCTTTCTTT

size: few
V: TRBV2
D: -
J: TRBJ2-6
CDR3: CASSPGHSGANVLTF
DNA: TGTGCCAGCAGTCCAGGGCACTCTGGGGCCAACGTCCTGACTTTC

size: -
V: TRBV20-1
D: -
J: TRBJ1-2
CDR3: CSARETGRYGYTF
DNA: TGCAGTGCTAGAGAGACAGGCCGATATGGCTACACCTTC

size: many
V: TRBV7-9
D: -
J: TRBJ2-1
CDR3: CASSYDSNEQFF
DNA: TGTGCCAGCAGCTATGACAGCAATGAGCAGTTCTTC

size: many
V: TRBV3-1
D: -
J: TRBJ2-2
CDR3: CASSSVEAGELFF
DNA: TGTGCCAGCAGCTCCGTGGAGGCCGGGGAGCTGTTTTTT

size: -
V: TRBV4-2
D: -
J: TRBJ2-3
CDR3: CASSQTSGAVDTQYF
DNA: TGTGCCAGCAGCCAAACGTCGGGAGCGGTAGATACGCAGTATTTT

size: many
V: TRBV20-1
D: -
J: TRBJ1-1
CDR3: CSAGRVFELNTEAFF
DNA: TGCAGTGCCGGTAGGGTCTTTGAACTAAACACTGAAGCTTTCTTT

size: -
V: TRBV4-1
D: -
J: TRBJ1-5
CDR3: CASSQGPGMNSNQPQHF
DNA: TGCGCCAGCAGCCAAGGTCCCGGGATGAATAGCAATCAGCCCCAGCATTTT

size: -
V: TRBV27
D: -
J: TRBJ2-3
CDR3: CASSLIESDTQYF
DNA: TGTGCCAGCAGTTTAATTGAGTCAGATACGCAGTATTTT

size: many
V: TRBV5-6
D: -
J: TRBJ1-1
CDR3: CASSLSPNTEAFF
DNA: TGTGCCAGCAGCTTATCTCCGAACACTGAAGCTTTCTTT

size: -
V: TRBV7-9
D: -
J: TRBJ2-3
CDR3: CASSLRGQTDTQYF
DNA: TGTGCCAGCAGCTTACGGGGGCAGACAGATACGCAGTATTTT

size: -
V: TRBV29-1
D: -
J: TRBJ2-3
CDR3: CSVVFADKITDTQYF
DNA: TGCAGCGTTGTCTTCGCTGACAAAATCACAGATACGCAGTATTTT

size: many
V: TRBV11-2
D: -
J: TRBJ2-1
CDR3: CASSLAIRVFNEQFF
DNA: TGTGCCAGCAGCTTAGCCATAAGAGTTTTCAATGAGCAGTTCTTC

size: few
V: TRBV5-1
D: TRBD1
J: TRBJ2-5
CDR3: CASSTGQDQETQYF
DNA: TGCGCCAGCAGCACCGGACAGGACCAAGAGACCCAGTACTTC

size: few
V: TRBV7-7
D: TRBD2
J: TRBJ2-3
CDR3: CASSFREGHTQYF
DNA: TGTGCCAGCAGCTTCCGGGAGGGCCATACGCAGTATTTT